The 2 T cell receptor beta chains in this list originate from one sample, sequenced in a study of blood T cell repertoires in COVID-19. Sequencing was performed with immunoSEQ multiplex PCR; in TCRdb, only in-frame clones are kept and a portion is missing. The sample has roughly 37,000 clones, 85% seen once; the top ten hold 14%. Sequencing was performed on peripheral blood. Source of these receptors: a human donor in a cohort sampled during active COVID-19.

The chain couples TRBV6-4 to TRBJ2-3, with a possible D match to TRBD1 (5 bases). The CDR3 contains 14 residues. V shed 3 bases and J shed 4 bases, with 11 bases lying between them. Germline V gives CDR1 MRHNA, CDR2 SNTAGT. The CDR3 loop reads CASSEGLDADTQYF. CDR3 bases: TGTGCCAGCAGTGAGGGGCTAGACGCAGATACGCAGTATTTT.

This rearrangement joins TRBV5-4 to TRBJ2-1; tentative D call: TRBD2 (5 bases). The CDR3 extends over 13 amino acids. Germline V gene sequence: CDR1 SGHNT, CDR2 YYREEE (reference sequence). Between the trimmed V and J ends, which lost 0 bases and 8 bases, there was a span of 9 bases. The CDR3 DNA follows: TGTGCCAGCAGCTTGGATTCCGGGGATGAGCAGTTCTTC. It translates to CASSLDSGDEQFF.